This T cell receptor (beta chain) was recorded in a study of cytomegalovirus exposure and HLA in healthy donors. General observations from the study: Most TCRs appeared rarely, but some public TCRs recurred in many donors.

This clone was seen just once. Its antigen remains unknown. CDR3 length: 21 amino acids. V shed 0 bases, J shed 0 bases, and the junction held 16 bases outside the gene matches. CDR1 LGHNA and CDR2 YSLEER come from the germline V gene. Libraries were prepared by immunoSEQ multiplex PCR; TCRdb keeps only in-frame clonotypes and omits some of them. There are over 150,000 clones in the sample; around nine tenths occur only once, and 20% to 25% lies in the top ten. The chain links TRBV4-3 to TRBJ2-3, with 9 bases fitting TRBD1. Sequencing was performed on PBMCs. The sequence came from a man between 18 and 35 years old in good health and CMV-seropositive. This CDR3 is CASSQDFPGQGKGTSTDTQYF. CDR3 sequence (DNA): TGCGCCAGCAGCCAAGATTTTCCGGGACAGGGAAAAGGGACCAGCACAGATACGCAGTATTTT.